Listed below are T cell receptor beta chains from one sample, sequenced in a study of blood T cell repertoires in COVID-19. TCRdb keeps only in-frame clones here, not all; method: immunoSEQ multiplex PCR. The sample has roughly 440,000 clones, approximately 89% seen once. Material for sequencing was peripheral blood. All receptors derive from a woman between 50 and 59 years old with COVID-19, enrolled during active disease. CDR3s include the opening cysteine and the closing phenylalanine or tryptophan. D genes are given only for firm matches. Size values are once, few and many counts, or a class for expanded clones, and some rows have none.

J | size | V | D | DNA | CDR3
TRBJ1-3 | - | TRBV15 | - | TGTGCCACCAGCAGGCAGAGAAACACCATATATTTT | CATSRQRNTIYF
TRBJ2-1 | - | TRBV7-2 | - | TGTGCCAGCAGCTTAGTGGTAGCAGCCCACAATGAGCAGTTCTTC | CASSLVVAAHNEQFF
TRBJ2-2 | - | TRBV13 | TRBD1 | TGTGCCAGCAGCTTCCCGACAGGGAGCGAGGAGCTGTTTTTT | CASSFPTGSEELFF
TRBJ1-2 | - | TRBV2 | - | TGTGCCACCCAGGCCCCCTATGGCTACACCTTC | CATQAPYGYTF
TRBJ1-6 | - | TRBV30 | - | TGTGCCTGGAGTCCCCAGGGTAATTCACCCCTCCACTTT | CAWSPQGNSPLHF
TRBJ2-4 | - | TRBV10-3 | TRBD2 | TGTGCCATCAGTCCTGGGGCGGGGGAAAGCATTCAGTACTTC | CAISPGAGESIQYF
TRBJ1-4 | - | TRBV7-8 | - | TGTGCCAGCAGCTTAGGGGGGGACCGGGAAAGTAATGAAAAACTGTTTTTT | CASSLGGDRESNEKLFF
TRBJ1-1 | - | TRBV6-4 | TRBD1 | TGTGCCAGCAGTTCAGACAGGGGGGCTGAAGCTTTCTTT | CASSSDRGAEAFF
TRBJ1-1 | - | TRBV5-1 | TRBD1 | TGCGCCAGCAAGGACAGGGGCGGCACTGAAGCTTTCTTT | CASKDRGGTEAFF
TRBJ1-2 | - | TRBV12-3/TRBV12-4 | TRBD1 | TGTGCCAGCAGCCCGGACAGGGGGCTTGGCTACACCTTC | CASSPDRGLGYTF
TRBJ2-3 | - | TRBV24-1 | TRBD2 | TGTGCCACCATCGGGGGGGTGTCGGCAGATACGCAGTATTTT | CATIGGVSADTQYF
TRBJ1-1 | - | TRBV30 | TRBD1 | TGTGCCTGGAGTGTAAAGGGGGCGCGGAACACTGAAGCTTTCTTT | CAWSVKGARNTEAFF
TRBJ2-3 | - | TRBV12-3/TRBV12-4 | TRBD1 | TGTGCCAGCAGTTTTTACAGGGGGGATACGCAGTATTTT | CASSFYRGDTQYF
TRBJ2-7 | - | TRBV2 | - | TGTGCCAGCAGTGAGAGGTACGACGAGCAGTACTTC | CASSERYDEQYF
TRBJ2-7 | - | TRBV2 | TRBD1 | TGTGCCAGCAGTAGGGACAGGGGCTCCTACGAGCAGTACTTC | CASSRDRGSYEQYF
TRBJ1-1 | - | TRBV19 | - | TGTGCCACCCGGCGAGTGGCAGCGGACACTGAAGCTTTCTTT | CATRRVAADTEAFF
TRBJ2-3 | - | TRBV11-2 | - | TGTGCCAGCAGCCTCGGGCGGGGGCAGAGCACAGATACGCAGTATTTT | CASSLGRGQSTDTQYF
TRBJ1-2 | - | TRBV6-5 | - | TGTGCCAGCAGTTCCGGGGTTTATACCAACTATGGCTACACCTTC | CASSSGVYTNYGYTF
TRBJ2-3 | - | TRBV6-1 | - | TGTGCCAGCAGTGAAGAAGTTAGAGATACGCAGTATTTT | CASSEEVRDTQYF
TRBJ1-5 | - | TRBV6-1 | TRBD1 | TGTGCCAGCAGTGAAGTGGGACAGGGTCTAGAGCCCCAGCATTTT | CASSEVGQGLEPQHF
TRBJ2-1 | - | TRBV7-6 | TRBD2 | TGTGCCAGCAGCTTCGGACTAGCGGGGGGGGTGCCCTACAATGAGCAGTTCTTC | CASSFGLAGGVPYNEQFF
TRBJ1-1 | - | TRBV7-9 | TRBD1 | TGTGCCAGCAGACTACAGGGGACTGAAGCTTTCTTT | CASRLQGTEAFF
TRBJ2-3 | - | TRBV5-1 | - | TGCGCCAGCAGCTTGGGGCAGCGGGTCAGCACAGATACGCAGTATTTT | CASSLGQRVSTDTQYF
TRBJ1-2 | - | TRBV28 | - | TGTGCCAGCAGTTTAATAAGGGGCGCGCCCTATGGCTACACCTTC | CASSLIRGAPYGYTF
TRBJ1-2 | - | TRBV6-4 | TRBD1 | TGTGCCAGCAGACCCGATTCAGGGGGATATGGCTACACCTTC | CASRPDSGGYGYTF
TRBJ1-2 | - | TRBV11-2 | - | TGTGCCAGCAGCTTAGACAGGGGTAATGGCTACACCTTC | CASSLDRGNGYTF
TRBJ1-6 | - | TRBV6-5 | TRBD1 | TGTGCCAGCAGTCGACAGGGAGGTGGTTCACCCCTCCACTTT | CASSRQGGGSPLHF
TRBJ2-3 | - | TRBV5-1 | - | TGCGCCAGCAGACAGGGAATCAGCACAGATACGCAGTATTTT | CASRQGISTDTQYF
TRBJ2-1 | - | TRBV11-2 | TRBD2 | TGTGCCAGCAGTTCTCTAGCGGCTCGGTACAATGAGCAGTTCTTC | CASSSLAARYNEQFF
TRBJ1-2 | - | TRBV12-3/TRBV12-4 | - | TGTGCCAGCAGTTTGTCCTATCGGGGCTACACCTTC | CASSLSYRGYTF
TRBJ1-5 | - | TRBV2 | - | TGTGCCAGCACTCGAGAGGCTTTCGATCAGCCCCAGCATTTT | CASTREAFDQPQHF
TRBJ1-2 | - | TRBV28 | - | TGTGCCAGCAATGGGCACCAGGGATCTAACTATGGCTACACCTTC | CASNGHQGSNYGYTF
TRBJ1-5 | - | TRBV27 | - | TGTGCCAGCAGCCCAGACAGTAGCAATCAGCCCCAGCATTTT | CASSPDSSNQPQHF
TRBJ2-7 | few | TRBV5-6 | TRBD1 | TGTGCCAGCAGCCGCGGGACAGGGAATTCGGACGAGCAGTACTTC | CASSRGTGNSDEQYF
TRBJ2-5 | - | TRBV6-6 | - | TGTGCCAGCAGCCCTGGGGCCCTAACCCAGTACTTC | CASSPGALTQYF
TRBJ2-7 | - | TRBV6-5 | - | TGTGCCAGCAGAGATAGCCGACAGGGAGGCGAGCAGTACTTC | CASRDSRQGGEQYF
TRBJ2-5 | - | TRBV7-6 | TRBD1 | TGTGCCAGCAGCCGATTCGGACAGGCGGAAGAGACCCAGTACTTC | CASSRFGQAEETQYF
TRBJ1-2 | - | TRBV28 | TRBD1 | TGTGCCAGCAGCAGTGCTCGGACAGGGAGGGAAGCTAGAGGCTACACCTTC | CASSSARTGREARGYTF
TRBJ2-3 | - | TRBV7-6 | - | TGTGCCAGCAGCTTAGTGGGGGACACCATTTACCCAGATACGCAGTATTTT | CASSLVGDTIYPDTQYF
TRBJ1-1 | - | TRBV15 | - | TGTGCCACCAGCAGAGGAGGGGGTAACACTGAAGCTTTCTTT | CATSRGGGNTEAFF
TRBJ1-3 | once | TRBV19 | - | TGTGCCAGTAACCCAGGGGCTGGAAACACCATATATTTT | CASNPGAGNTIYF
TRBJ1-2 | - | TRBV6-5 | - | TGTGCCAGCACAGAAACCTTTGCTGGCTACACCTTC | CASTETFAGYTF
TRBJ1-5 | - | TRBV18 | - | TGTGCCAGCTCGCCCAACGGTTATAGCAATCAGCCCCAGCATTTT | CASSPNGYSNQPQHF
TRBJ2-7 | - | TRBV5-5 | - | TGTGCCAGCAGCGACCAGGGGATGGAATACGAGCAGTACTTC | CASSDQGMEYEQYF
TRBJ1-1 | - | TRBV9 | - | TGTGCCAGCAGCGTAGAACAGAACACTGAAGCTTTCTTT | CASSVEQNTEAFF
TRBJ1-1 | - | TRBV6-6 | - | TGTGCCAGCAGTTACTCGGCCCCTGGGAACACTGAAGCTTTCTTT | CASSYSAPGNTEAFF
TRBJ2-5 | - | TRBV6-5 | - | TGTGCCAGCGCTAACGGGCTCCAGGGGACCCAGTACTTC | CASANGLQGTQYF
TRBJ2-7 | - | TRBV4-1 | - | TGCGCCAGCAGCCAAGTGGGGGGTTCTTTCTACGAGCAGTACTTC | CASSQVGGSFYEQYF
TRBJ1-1 | - | TRBV5-1 | TRBD1 | TGCGCCAGCAGCTTCGACCGGGGACAGGGGCTCGCGAAGGCAGAAGCTTTCTTT | CASSFDRGQGLAKAEAFF
TRBJ2-3 | - | TRBV2 | - | TGTGCCAGCAGTGTGTCCGGGGCAGATACGCAGTATTTT | CASSVSGADTQYF
TRBJ1-6 | - | TRBV27 | TRBD1 | TGTGCCAGCGGACCGGGACAGGGAAAGCCCCTCCACTTT | CASGPGQGKPLHF
TRBJ1-2 | - | TRBV6-1 | - | TGTGCCAGCACCCAAGGCACAGCTAACTATGGCTACACCTTC | CASTQGTANYGYTF
TRBJ2-7 | - | TRBV4-1 | TRBD1 | TGCGCCAGCAGCCAAGTGGGGACAGGGGGCCGGGAGCAGTACTTC | CASSQVGTGGREQYF
TRBJ1-2 | - | TRBV27 | - | TGTGCCAGCAGTTTGTTGGGGGAGGGTTATGGCTACACCTTC | CASSLLGEGYGYTF
TRBJ2-3 | - | TRBV18 | - | TGTGCCAGCTCACTAACAGACACAGATACGCAGTATTTT | CASSLTDTDTQYF
TRBJ2-7 | - | TRBV11-2 | - | TGTGCCAGCAGCTTAGATAGTGTCTATTCCTACGAGCAGTACTTC | CASSLDSVYSYEQYF
TRBJ1-1 | - | TRBV19 | - | TGTGCCAGTAGTGTACGGGTCGTGAACACTGAAGCTTTCTTT | CASSVRVVNTEAFF
TRBJ2-5 | - | TRBV11-2 | TRBD2 | TGTGCCAGCAGCTTCACTAGCGGGGGAGAAGAGACCCAGTACTTC | CASSFTSGGEETQYF
TRBJ1-3 | - | TRBV6-5 | TRBD1 | TGTGCCAGCTCACCGGACAGGCATTCTGGAAACACCATATATTTT | CASSPDRHSGNTIYF
TRBJ2-7 | - | TRBV6-1 | - | TGTGCCAGCAGTGAACCCGGACATACCTACGAGCAGTACTTC | CASSEPGHTYEQYF